This T cell receptor beta chain was captured by sequencing in a study of siplizumab effects on memory and regulatory T cells. Germline assignment: CDR1 SGHAT and CDR2 FQNNGV. The CDR3 covers 14 residues. The V segment lost 2 bases and the J segment 4 bases; nucleotides outside the gene matches: 2. Measured with immunoSEQ multiplex PCR; TCRdb has only the in-frame clones, and not every one. The repertoire holds approximately 100,000 clones, with 94% as singletons. The rearrangement joins TRBV11-2 to TRBJ1-2; 9 bases map to TRBD1. Sequenced input: Tregs sorted from blood. The receptor's source is a human donor in good health. The DNA of the CDR3 is TGTGCCAGCAGCTTATCACAGGGGGCCTATGGCTACACCTTC. This sequence encodes CASSLSQGAYGYTF.